This T cell receptor (beta chain) came from a study of T cell changes during pregnancy in multiple sclerosis. Germline assignment: CDR1 SGDLS and CDR2 YYNGEE. V lost 0 bases and J lost 1, with 8 bases in between. This CDR3 is 14 amino acids long. Generated by immunoSEQ multiplex PCR, the TCRdb table keeps only in-frame clones and is missing some. The sample yields tens of thousands of clones, 90% seen once. The chain has TRBV9 and TRBJ2-7, with D possibly TRBD1 on 5 matching bases. Sequencing used CD8+ T cells from peripheral blood mononuclear cells, obtained before pregnancy. This TCR was recovered from a female donor with multiple sclerosis, enrolled in a pregnancy study. The CDR3 sequence: CASSVADSSYEQYF. CDR3 sequence (DNA): TGTGCCAGCAGCGTAGCAGACAGTTCCTACGAGCAGTACTTC.